The 10 T cell receptor beta chains given below trace back to one sample, sequenced in a study of beta chain features in type 1 diabetes. Whole-study findings and limits: For Type 1 diabetes patients, all four CD4+ subsets carried TCRB CDR3s that were moderately but significantly shorter.

The antigens for these receptors are not known. Reverse transcription of all isolated RNA meant that expressed TCRB transcripts were sequenced. Here immunoSEQ multiplex PCR was the method, and the copy in TCRdb shows in-frame clones only, minus some. The sample lists hundreds of thousands of clones, over 12% occurring once. Source material: naive CD4+ T cells from blood. Every receptor here comes from a man aged 18 to 30 with type 1 diabetes.

This clone was seen more than once but under ten times. The chain combines TRBV5-4 with TRBJ2-1; D ambiguous. V was shortened by 4 bases and J by 9 bases, with 17 bases between the two germline ends. Germline CDR1 is SGHNT and CDR2 is YYREEE (reference sequence). The CDR3 loop spans 14 amino acids. Here the CDR3 reads CASSLDRTPSEQFF. For the CDR3, the DNA is TGTGCCAGCAGCCTCGATCGGACCCCCAGTGAGCAGTTCTTC.

This clone has only a few counts. Its ends do not fully match the called genes, so a read error is possible. The chain uses TRBV7-7 and TRBJ2-1; 11 bases line up with TRBD2. The CDR3 is made up of 15 amino acids. From germline, CDR1 is SSHAT and CDR2 FNYEAQ (reference sequence). The DNA of the CDR3 is TGTGCTAGCAGCTTCGGGACTAGCGGTTACAATGAGCAGTTCTTC. This gives the protein CASSFGTSGYNEQFF.

J is TRBJ2-3 and V is TRBV4-1, with no clear D. The CDR3 consists of 17 residues. Between the trimmed V and J ends, which lost 4 bases and 5 bases, there was a span of 22 bases. CDR1 MGHRA and CDR2 YSYEKL come from the germline V gene. The CDR3 bases are TGCGCCAGCAGCCCGCCACCCGACGGAGAAGGAATAGATACGCAGTATTTT. Residues: CASSPPPDGEGIDTQYF.

This clone came up a few times. The genes are TRBV7-2 and TRBJ2-3; D unclear. V was cut by 8 bases and J by 6 bases, with 15 bases left in between. This CDR3 has 13 residues. Germline V gives CDR1 SGHTA, CDR2 FQGNSA. CDR3 sequence: CASLTSRGDTQYF. The CDR3, as DNA: TGTGCCAGCCTCACGAGCCGTGGGGATACGCAGTATTTT.

This clone was recorded once. This rearrangement joins TRBV5-1 to TRBJ2-6; D gene uncertain. Germline assignment: CDR1 SGHRS and CDR2 YFSETQ. This CDR3 spans 15 amino acids. Deletions cut 5 bases from V and 0 bases from J, with 9 bases between. The CDR3 loop reads CASSSRPSGANVLTF. In DNA form, the CDR3 reads TGCGCCAGCAGTTCTAGACCCTCTGGGGCCAACGTCCTGACTTTC.

This clone was seen more than once but under ten times. The CDR3 sequence: CAIRVGGQIYEQYF. The CDR3 DNA reads as TGTGCCATCAGGGTAGGTGGGCAGATCTACGAGCAGTACTTC. The chain recombines TRBV10-3 with TRBJ2-7; no definite D call. Germline V gene sequence: CDR1 ENHRY, CDR2 SYGVKD. This CDR3 is built from 14 residues. V dropped 6 bases and J dropped 3 bases, with 15 bases sitting between them.

This clone was counted only a few times. The chain couples TRBV9 to TRBJ2-2; D is ambiguous. Germline values: CDR1 SGDLS, CDR2 YYNGEE. The V and J ends lost 1 base and 1 base respectively, with 5 bases between them. The CDR3 length is 14 residues. Here the CDR3 reads CASSVTVNTGELFF. The CDR3, as DNA: TGTGCCAGCAGCGTAACGGTGAACACCGGGGAGCTGTTTTTT.

The genes are TRBV27 and TRBJ2-1; D is ambiguous. CDR3 length: 13 residues. V was clipped by 7 bases and J by 0 bases, with 7 bases between them. Germline V lookup: CDR1 MNHEY, CDR2 SMNVEV (reference sequence). In nucleotides, the CDR3 is TGTGCCAGCAAGGTCAGCTCCTACAATGAGCAGTTCTTC. Amino acids: CASKVSSYNEQFF.

This clone was counted between two and nine times. The rearrangement links TRBV5-4 to TRBJ2-5; no firm D call. Germline V gives CDR1 SGHNT, CDR2 YYREEE (reference sequence). Trimming stripped 0 bases from V and 5 bases from J, with 2 bases between. The length of the CDR3 is 11 residues. The CDR3 DNA reads TGTGCCAGCAGCTTGGATGAGACCCAGTACTTC. This sequence encodes CASSLDETQYF.

CDR3 bases: TGTGCCAGCAGTTTTCGAGGGGTGACAGATACGCAGTATTTT. Protein: CASSFRGVTDTQYF. The V and J genes are TRBV27 and TRBJ2-3; D could derive from TRBD1 or TRBD2 (5 bases each). V lost 3 bases and J 3 bases, leaving 10 bases between the germline ends. The CDR3 is made up of 14 amino acids. Germline V gene sequence: CDR1 MNHEY, CDR2 SMNVEV (reference sequence).